These 27 T cell receptor beta chains were sequenced from one sample in a study of T cell responses to AZD1222 COVID-19 vaccine. Using immunoSEQ multiplex PCR, the repertoire was profiled, and TCRdb retains in-frame clones only, with some absent. The sample comprises about 94,000 clones, approximately 91% of which are singletons, and roughly 14% rests with the top ten. The sample here was peripheral blood, taken on day 0 of AZD1222 vaccination. These receptors were taken from an adult in good health.

This clone was recorded once. V and J are TRBV30 and TRBJ2-1; unclear D gene. CDR1 is GTSNPN and CDR2 is SVGIG in the germline V gene (reference sequence). Deletions cut 0 bases from V and 5 bases from J, with 17 bases between. This CDR3 contains 16 residues. The CDR3 DNA is TGTGCCTGGAGTGTTGGCCTCCCTCCTAGGAACAATGAGCAGTTCTTC. Its translation is CAWSVGLPPRNNEQFF.

This sequence joins TRBV7-2 and TRBJ1-1, with 7 bases matching TRBD1. CDR1 and CDR2 (germline): SGHTA, FQGNSA. CDR3 length: 15 residues. The V and J ends lost 5 bases and 2 bases, in that order; junction bases with no gene match: 8. The CDR3 DNA sequence: TGTGCCAGCAGCCTCATCACAGGGGAAAACACTGAAGCTTTCTTT. Translating it yields CASSLITGENTEAFF.

This clone was seen more than once but under ten times. The chain is built from TRBV6-5 and TRBJ2-1; 9 nucleotides line up with TRBD1. Trimming took 0 bases from V and 15 from J; bases not matched to a gene: 6. The CDR3 has 13 residues. Germline V gene data show CDR1 as MNHEY and CDR2 as SVGAGI. The CDR3 loop reads CASSYSKDRGWFF. The DNA of the CDR3 is TGTGCCAGCAGTTACTCCAAGGACAGGGGCTGGTTCTTC.

V and J are TRBV4-1 and TRBJ2-1; D remains ambiguous. Germline CDR1 reads MGHRA; CDR2 reads YSYEKL. The CDR3 loop spans 14 amino acids. V was trimmed by 1 base and J by 0 bases, leaving 4 bases between them. In nucleotides, the CDR3 is TGCGCCAGCAGCCAAGTGGTCTCCTACAATGAGCAGTTCTTC. Its translation: CASSQVVSYNEQFF.

This chain uses TRBV19 with TRBJ2-1; TRBD2 might be the D (7 bases). Trimming removed 3 bases at V and 2 bases at J, with 8 bases between. CDR1 is LNHDA, CDR2 SQIVND, per germline (reference sequence). This CDR3 contains 14 residues. The CDR3 nucleotides read TGTGCCAGTAGTATCGGGGGGCCCTACAATGAGCAGTTCTTC. Translated, it gives CASSIGGPYNEQFF.

The J gene is TRBJ1-6, the V gene TRBV10-2; the D is unclear. Germline V gene lookup returns CDR1 WSHSY and CDR2 SAAADI. The CDR3 covers 15 residues. V was shortened by 2 bases and J by 7 bases, with 12 bases between the two germline ends. In nucleotides, the CDR3 is TGCGCCAGCAGTGAGGGTCGGGGAACAAATTCACCCCTCCACTTT. It is translated as CASSEGRGTNSPLHF.

This chain links TRBV18 with TRBJ1-6; D is undetermined. Trimming removed 8 bases at V and 4 bases at J, with 15 bases between. CDR3 length equals 15 residues. Germline V lookup: CDR1 KGHSH, CDR2 LQKENI. The CDR3 reads CASPDQANYNSPLHF. The CDR3 DNA is TGTGCCAGCCCAGATCAGGCCAATTATAATTCACCCCTCCACTTT. The variable domain in full, with the rest retrieved from reference TRBV18 and TRBJ1-6, is NAGVMQNPRHLVRRRGQEARLRCSPMKGHSHVYWYRQLPEEGLKFMVYLQKENIIDESGMPKERFSAEFPKEGPSILRIQQVVRGDSAAYFCASPDQANYNSPLHFGNGTRLTVT.

This chain links TRBV13 with TRBJ1-2, with a tentative D call TRBD1 (6 bases). There are 15 residues in the CDR3. Germline V gives CDR1 PRHDT, CDR2 FYEKMQ (reference sequence). Between the trimmed V and J ends, which lost 1 base and 5 bases, there was a span of 14 bases. CDR3 nucleotides: TGTGCCAGCAGCTTAGACAGGGCCTCCTCTTATGGCTACACCTTC. Amino acids: CASSLDRASSYGYTF.

V and J are TRBV5-4 and TRBJ1-3; D is ambiguous. Trimming shortened V by 0 bases and J by 7 bases, and 11 bases separated the two germline ends. The CDR3 is 14 amino acids. Per the germline V gene, CDR1 is SGHNT and CDR2 is YYREEE (reference sequence). The CDR3 region is CASSLGTNRNTIYF. The CDR3 nucleotides are TGTGCCAGCAGCTTGGGAACCAATCGGAACACCATATATTTT. Full variable domain (rest looked up from reference TRBV5-4 and TRBJ1-3): ETGVTQSPTHLIKTRGQQVTLRCSSQSGHNTVSWYQQALGQGPQFIFQYYREEENGRGNFPPRFSGLQFPNYSSELNVNALELDDSALYLCASSLGTNRNTIYFGEGSWLTVV.

The chain combines TRBV7-9 with TRBJ1-4; TRBD1 matches at 11 bases. There are 17 residues in the CDR3. V was pared by 4 bases and J by 1 base, with 5 bases of the junction left unmatched. Germline CDR1 and CDR2: SEHNR and FQNEAQ (reference sequence). CDR3 DNA sequence: TGTGCCAGCAGCTCCTGGACAGGGGGCAGAACTAATGAAAAACTGTTTTTT. Translating it yields CASSSWTGGRTNEKLFF.

This chain links TRBV7-2 with TRBJ1-6; D is uncertain. Germline V gene sequence: CDR1 SGHTA, CDR2 FQGNSA. The CDR3 loop spans 16 amino acids. The ends were cut back, 6 bases at V and 7 bases at J, with 19 bases in the middle. CDR3 amino acids: CASRLGQLNSNSPLHF. CDR3 coding DNA: TGTGCCAGCAGATTGGGCCAATTAAATTCAAATTCACCCCTCCACTTT.

The V call is TRBV28, the J call TRBJ1-2, with D possibly TRBD1 on 6 matching bases. V was clipped by 5 bases and J by 6 bases, with 10 bases between them. Per germline, CDR1 MDHEN and CDR2 SYDVKM. This CDR3 is built from 12 residues. CDR3 nucleotide sequence: TGTGCCAGCAGTACAGGGAACGATGGCTACACCTTC. It encodes CASSTGNDGYTF.

V is TRBV3-1 (or the pseudogene TRBV3-2) and J is TRBJ2-7; maybe TRBD2 (5 bases). V gave up 1 base and J gave up 3 bases, with 13 bases separating them. Germline assignment: CDR1 LGHDT and CDR2 YNNKEL (reference sequence). This CDR3 has 15 amino acids. In nucleotides, the CDR3 is TGTGCCAGCAGCCAAGGGCGGGTTGCCAACTACGAGCAGTACTTC. Translated: CASSQGRVANYEQYF.

The J gene is TRBJ2-5, the V gene TRBV7-2; D might be TRBD2 (7 bases). V was clipped by 2 bases and J by 4 bases, with 17 bases between them. Germline CDR1 reads SGHTA; CDR2 reads FQGNSA. The CDR3 runs 16 residues. The CDR3: CASSLTSGVGGETQYF. The CDR3 region has the DNA TGTGCCAGCAGCTTAACCAGCGGGGTAGGGGGAGAGACCCAGTACTTC.

The V call is TRBV12-3 or TRBV12-4, the J call TRBJ1-2; D possibly corresponds to TRBD1 (5 bases). The CDR3 consists of 11 residues. V lost 4 bases, J lost 10 bases, and 10 bases lay in between. CDR3 protein: CASSSGPTYTF. The CDR3 DNA is TGTGCCAGCAGTTCGGGACCGACCTACACCTTC.

This chain connects TRBV27 to TRBJ1-1; no clear D gene. From germline, CDR1 is MNHEY and CDR2 SMNVEV (reference sequence). V lost 8 bases to trimming and J lost 0 bases, with 10 bases between them. The CDR3 length is 13 residues. CDR3 sequence (DNA): TGTGCCAGCTCCACACCGTTGAACACTGAAGCTTTCTTT. It yields the protein CASSTPLNTEAFF.

V and J are TRBV20-1 and TRBJ2-5, with unresolved D. This CDR3 is 11 amino acids long. Germline V gives CDR1 DFQATT, CDR2 SNEGSKA (reference sequence). The V gene lost 0 bases and the J gene lost 5 bases, with 4 bases spanning the gap. CDR3 residues: CSARDLETQYF. The CDR3 coding sequence is TGCAGTGCTAGAGATCTCGAGACCCAGTACTTC.

This chain links TRBV6-6 with TRBJ1-3; 7 bases line up with TRBD1. The CDR3 has 16 residues. Germline CDR1 and CDR2: MNHNY and SVGAGI (reference sequence). V was clipped by 2 bases and J by 3 bases; unmatched bases: 7. Written as DNA, the CDR3 is TGTGCCAGCAGTTACGGTTCCACAGGGGTTGGAAACACCATATATTTT. This codes for CASSYGSTGVGNTIYF.

This rearrangement joins TRBV27 to TRBJ2-2; a weak D match, TRBD1 (6 bases). V gave up 6 bases and J gave up 1 base, with 12 bases separating them. The CDR3 is made up of 15 amino acids. CDR1 is MNHEY, CDR2 SMNVEV, per germline (reference sequence). The CDR3 loop reads CASSPIQGNTGELFF. CDR3 sequence (DNA): TGTGCCAGCAGCCCGATACAGGGGAACACCGGGGAGCTGTTTTTT.

The chain uses TRBV9 and TRBJ1-6; the D gene is possibly TRBD1 (6 bases). The CDR3 is 19 amino acids. Trimming cost V 4 bases and J 0 bases, with 20 bases left between them. The germline gives CDR1 SGDLS, CDR2 YYNGEE. CDR3 DNA sequence: TGTGCCAGCAGCCCTTCCTTTGGGGGGCCTAGCTCCTATAATTCACCCCTCCACTTT. As protein: CASSPSFGGPSSYNSPLHF.

As concerns this clone: One end of the junction is discordant with germline, which a read error may explain. The rearrangement joins TRBV12-5 to TRBJ2-3, with 7 bases that match TRBD1. The CDR3 consists of 14 residues. CDR1 and CDR2 (germline): LGHNT, FRNRAP. CDR3 region: CASGLDRSTDTQYF. DNA for the CDR3: TGTGCTAGTGGCTTGGACAGGAGCACAGATACGCAGTATTTT.

The chain employs TRBV28 and TRBJ1-4; 11 bases align to TRBD1. Germline V gene data show CDR1 as MDHEN and CDR2 as SYDVKM. Germline trimming cut 8 bases from V and 3 bases from J; bases unmatched to any gene: 8. This CDR3 has 16 residues. The CDR3 sequence: CASGGTGGSSNEKLFF. The CDR3 nucleotides are TGTGCCAGCGGAGGGACAGGGGGTTCCTCTAATGAAAAACTGTTTTTT.

The chain employs TRBV3-1 (or the pseudogene TRBV3-2) and TRBJ1-6, with D perhaps TRBD1 (5 bases). Germline loops: CDR1 LGHDT, CDR2 YNNKEL (reference sequence). Trimming removed 1 base at V and 10 bases at J, with 5 bases between. The CDR3 is 12 amino acids. CDR3 sequence (DNA): TGTGCCAGCAGCCAAGGGGGCTCACCCCTCCACTTT. Its translation is CASSQGGSPLHF.

The chain carries TRBV19 and TRBJ1-4; maybe TRBD1 (5 bases). CDR1 and CDR2 (germline): LNHDA, SQIVND (reference sequence). The CDR3 loop spans 13 amino acids. The V end was cut by 5 bases, the J end by 6 bases, with 10 bases between. The CDR3 DNA reads as TGTGCCAGTAGTCGTCAGGGTGATGAAAAACTGTTTTTT. Translation gives CASSRQGDEKLFF.

The rearrangement links TRBV29-1 to TRBJ2-2; 12 nucleotides align to TRBD1. Germline V lookup: CDR1 SQVTM, CDR2 ANQGSEA. This CDR3 has 14 amino acids. After removal of 5 bases from V and 7 bases from J, the junction contained 5 bases not matched to a gene. The CDR3, as DNA: TGCAGCGTTACCGGGACAGGGGGCGGCGGGGAGCTGTTTTTT. It is translated as CSVTGTGGGGELFF.

This chain joins TRBV6-5 and TRBJ1-5; D is undetermined. This CDR3 is 13 amino acids long. Germline lookup yields CDR1 MNHEY and CDR2 SVGAGI. V was clipped by 3 bases and J by 8 bases, with 11 bases between them. This CDR3 reads CASSYDGFEPQHF. CDR3 nucleotide sequence: TGTGCCAGCAGTTATGACGGTTTTGAGCCCCAGCATTTT.

The chain is built from TRBV6-5 and TRBJ1-2; possibly TRBD1 for D (6 bases). V was pared by 7 bases and J by 8 bases, with 17 bases between. This CDR3 has 13 amino acids. Germline V gene data show CDR1 as MNHEY and CDR2 as SVGAGI. CDR3 sequence: CASTWGLQGGYTF. CDR3 coding DNA: TGTGCCAGCACCTGGGGTCTTCAGGGGGGCTACACCTTC.